The 21 T cell receptor beta chains in this list originate from one sample, sequenced in a study of T cell responses to AZD1222 COVID-19 vaccine. Here immunoSEQ multiplex PCR was the method, and the copy in TCRdb shows in-frame clones only, minus some. The data hold some 120,000 clones, with approximately 83% observed a single time. Sample: peripheral blood, taken on day 0 of AZD1222 vaccination. The receptors derive from an adult in good health.

This clone was seen once. The chain links TRBV11-3 to TRBJ2-3; TRBD1 matches at 8 bases. The germline CDR1 and CDR2 sequences are SGHNT and YENEEA. The CDR3 is made up of 16 amino acids. V lost 5 bases, J lost 2 bases, and 9 bases stayed unmatched. CDR3 residues: CASSKGRTGNTDTQYF. CDR3 in DNA: TGTGCCAGCAGCAAGGGGAGGACAGGGAACACAGATACGCAGTATTTT.

This rearrangement joins TRBV27 to TRBJ2-1, with TRBD2 identical over 12 bases. J gave up 6 bases and V 0 bases, and 3 bases lay outside the gene matches. Germline loops: CDR1 MNHEY, CDR2 SMNVEV (reference sequence). The CDR3 runs to 16 residues. The CDR3 nucleotides are TGTGCCAGCAGTTTATCGCAACTAGCGGGAGGCAATGAGCAGTTCTTC. Its translation is CASSLSQLAGGNEQFF.

The V and J genes are TRBV7-3 and TRBJ2-7; no reliable D call. The CDR3 covers 15 residues. Germline-derived CDR1 and CDR2 are SGHTA and FQGTGA. V was pared by 3 bases and J by 4 bases, with 16 bases between. For the CDR3, the DNA is TGTGCCAGCAGCTTGGAGCCGCCCCTTCCGTACGAGCAGTACTTC. This gives the protein CASSLEPPLPYEQYF.

The chain uses TRBV7-9 and TRBJ1-5; maybe TRBD1 (6 bases). Germline CDR1 is SEHNR and CDR2 is FQNEAQ (reference sequence). The CDR3 length is 14 residues. The V end was cut by 0 bases, the J end by 6 bases, with 9 bases between. The CDR3 spells CASSLAGGGQPQHF. The CDR3, as DNA: TGTGCCAGCAGCTTAGCTGGGGGCGGTCAGCCCCAGCATTTT. The full variable domain, its missing parts supplied by reference TRBV7-9 and TRBJ1-5, is DTGVSQNPRHKITKRGQNVTFRCDPISEHNRLYWYRQTLGQGPEFLTYFQNEAQLEKSRLLSDRFSAERPKGSFSTLEIQRTEQGDSAMYLCASSLAGGGQPQHFGDGTRLSIL.

This rearrangement joins TRBV24-1 to TRBJ2-1; TRBD2 matches at 12 bases. Germline trimming cut 4 bases from V and 0 bases from J; bases unmatched to any gene: 9. The CDR3 is made up of 19 amino acids. Germline V gene lookup returns CDR1 KGHDR and CDR2 SFDVKD. The CDR3 loop is CATSDHQATSGSSYNEQFF. In DNA, the CDR3 is TGTGCCACCAGTGACCATCAGGCGACTAGCGGGAGCTCCTACAATGAGCAGTTCTTC.

The J gene is TRBJ2-7, the V gene TRBV4-1; 9 nucleotides match TRBD2. This CDR3 has 15 amino acids. Germline loops: CDR1 MGHRA, CDR2 YSYEKL. V gave up 4 bases and J gave up 4 bases; unmatched junction bases: 8. This chain's CDR3 is CASSPYSGSTYEQYF. DNA for the CDR3: TGCGCCAGCAGCCCATATAGCGGGAGCACGTACGAGCAGTACTTC.

For the CDR3, the DNA is TGTGCCATCAGTGGGTGGACGGCGAGCTCCTACGAGCAGTACTTC. It translates to CAISGWTASSYEQYF. The chain uses TRBV10-3 and TRBJ2-7; D not certain. The ends were cut back, 4 bases at V and 0 bases at J, with 13 bases in the middle. Germline V gene lookup returns CDR1 ENHRY and CDR2 SYGVKD. CDR3 length: 15 residues.

The genes are TRBV4-1 and TRBJ2-3, with unresolved D. V was clipped by 5 bases and J by 12 bases, with 12 bases between them. In germline, CDR1 is MGHRA, CDR2 YSYEKL. The CDR3 runs 11 residues. In DNA form, the CDR3 reads TGCGCCAGCAGCTCGGCCGGGTTACAGTATTTT. This sequence encodes CASSSAGLQYF.

The chain is built from TRBV5-1 and TRBJ1-2; D is ambiguous. This CDR3 region has 12 residues. V was shortened by 1 base and J by 6 bases, with 7 bases between the two germline ends. Germline CDR1 and CDR2: SGHRS and YFSETQ. The CDR3 DNA reads TGCGCCAGCAGCTTGTTCGGGGATGGCTACACCTTC. Translated: CASSLFGDGYTF.

J is TRBJ1-2 and V is TRBV15, with 9 bases identical to TRBD1. This CDR3 has 14 residues. CDR1 is LNHNV and CDR2 is YYDKDF in the germline V gene (reference sequence). V was pared by 6 bases and J by 6 bases, with 8 bases of the junction left unmatched. CDR3 bases: TGTGCCACCAGTAGGACAGGGGCGCGGGATGGCTACACCTTC. This codes for CATSRTGARDGYTF.

This rearrangement joins TRBV19 to TRBJ1-5, with D possibly TRBD1 on 6 matching bases. Germline V gene lookup returns CDR1 LNHDA and CDR2 SQIVND (reference sequence). The CDR3 runs to 13 residues. Trimming cost V 9 bases and J 3 bases, with 12 bases left between them. This CDR3 is CASKPGANQPQHF. The CDR3 DNA reads TGTGCCAGCAAGCCAGGGGCCAATCAGCCCCAGCATTTT.

V and J are TRBV6-5 and TRBJ2-3; TRBD2 aligns across 8 bases. Germline loops: CDR1 MNHEY, CDR2 SVGAGI. This CDR3 has 14 amino acids. V shed 6 bases and J 2 bases; nucleotides not matched to a gene: 4. The DNA for the CDR3 is TGTGCCAGCAGAGTAGCGGGGAACACAGATACGCAGTATTTT. Its protein is CASRVAGNTDTQYF.

The rearrangement uses TRBV30 and TRBJ2-1, with D uncertain. With 4 bases removed from V and 2 bases from J, the gap between germline ends came to 6 bases. Germline CDR1 reads GTSNPN; CDR2 reads SVGIG (reference sequence). This CDR3 comprises 12 residues. DNA for the CDR3: TGTGCCTGGACGTGGGCCTACAATGAGCAGTTCTTC. Protein sequence: CAWTWAYNEQFF.

The chain is built from TRBV7-2 and TRBJ1-2, with 7 bases that match TRBD1. This CDR3 is built from 14 residues. The junction had 7 bases not matched to a gene; V was cut back by 3 bases and J by 6 bases. Germline V gene sequence: CDR1 SGHTA, CDR2 FQGNSA. CDR3 sequence (DNA): TGTGCCAGCAGCTTTAGTGGAAGGGGGCATGGCTACACCTTC. It specifies CASSFSGRGHGYTF.

This chain connects TRBV18 to TRBJ2-5; TRBD1 aligns across 7 bases. CDR1 KGHSH and CDR2 LQKENI come from the germline V gene. V was pared by 2 bases and J by 2 bases, with 11 bases of the junction left unmatched. The CDR3 extends over 17 amino acids. This chain's CDR3 is CASSPRTHGTAQETQYF. DNA of the CDR3: TGTGCCAGCTCACCAAGGACCCACGGGACAGCACAAGAGACCCAGTACTTC. Combining the CDR3 with reference TRBV18 and TRBJ2-5 gives the whole variable domain NAGVMQNPRHLVRRRGQEARLRCSPMKGHSHVYWYRQLPEEGLKFMVYLQKENIIDESGMPKERFSAEFPKEGPSILRIQQVVRGDSAAYFCASSPRTHGTAQETQYFGPGTRLLVL.

The CDR3 loop reads CASLYTGGSIYEQYF. Here the CDR3 DNA reads TGCGCCAGCCTCTACACAGGAGGCTCGATCTACGAGCAGTACTTC. The chain joins TRBV10-1 to TRBJ2-7; TRBD1 or TRBD2 may be the D gene (5 bases each). V shed 8 bases and J shed 3 bases, with 20 bases lying between them. Germline V CDR1 and CDR2: WNHNN, SYGVQD (reference sequence). The CDR3 spans 15 residues.

The table lists this clone with a count of one. This chain uses TRBV28 with TRBJ2-7, with 11 bases identical to TRBD2. The CDR3 length is 13 residues. The junction had 3 bases not matched to a gene; V was cut back by 11 bases and J by 0 bases. CDR1 is MDHEN, CDR2 SYDVKM, per germline. CDR3 protein: CAGTSGGSYEQYF. The CDR3 DNA reads as TGTGCCGGGACTAGCGGAGGCTCCTACGAGCAGTACTTC. The full variable domain, in which reference TRBV28 and TRBJ2-7 provide the parts outside the CDR3, is DVKVTQSSRYLVKRTGEKVFLECVQDMDHENMFWYRQDPGLGLRLIYFSYDVKMKEKGDIPEGYSVSREKKERFSLILESASTNQTSMYLCAGTSGGSYEQYFGPGTRLTVT.

This clone was seen only a few times. This chain uses TRBV18 with TRBJ2-1; D may be TRBD2 (5 bases). V was pared by 0 bases and J by 5 bases, with 17 bases between. Looked up from germline, CDR1 is KGHSH and CDR2 is LQKENI. There are 17 residues in the CDR3. CDR3: CASSPPILDGSHNEQFF. Written as DNA, the CDR3 is TGTGCCAGCTCACCACCTATACTAGATGGTTCCCACAATGAGCAGTTCTTC.

This chain links TRBV11-3 with TRBJ2-7; TRBD2 agrees at 14 bases. In germline, CDR1 is SGHNT, CDR2 YENEEA. The V gene end was trimmed by 2 bases and the J gene end by 1 base; junction bases not matched to a gene: 10. There are 19 residues in the CDR3. CDR3 in amino acids: CASSLSRGLAGVGSYEQYF. In nucleotides, the CDR3 is TGTGCCAGCAGCTTATCCCGGGGACTAGCGGGAGTCGGGTCCTACGAGCAGTACTTC.

The rearrangement joins TRBV7-3 to TRBJ2-7, with D perhaps being TRBD1 or TRBD2 (5 bases each). Trimming cost V 6 bases and J 9 bases, with 9 bases left between them. The CDR3 consists of 10 residues. Per germline, CDR1 SGHTA and CDR2 FQGTGA. DNA for the CDR3: TGTGCCAGCAGGGATGGGGGGCAGTACTTC. It encodes CASRDGGQYF.

This clone showed up just once. The chain is built from TRBV18 and TRBJ2-4; 9 nucleotides agree with TRBD2. The junction had 12 bases not matched to a gene; V was cut back by 4 bases and J by 2 bases. The CDR3 extends over 18 amino acids. The V gene's germline CDR1 is KGHSH and CDR2 LQKENI. This CDR3 is CASSLYPSGRRTKNIQYF. The CDR3 nucleotides are TGTGCCAGCTCACTGTACCCAAGCGGGAGGAGGACCAAAAACATTCAGTACTTC. Using reference TRBV18 and TRBJ2-4 for the parts outside the CDR3, the full variable domain is NAGVMQNPRHLVRRRGQEARLRCSPMKGHSHVYWYRQLPEEGLKFMVYLQKENIIDESGMPKERFSAEFPKEGPSILRIQQVVRGDSAAYFCASSLYPSGRRTKNIQYFGAGTRLSVL.